A single sample gave rise to the 19 T cell receptor beta chains below, sequenced in a study of technical replicates of blood from several donors. Method: immunoSEQ multiplex PCR; TCRdb's copy keeps in-frame clones and lacks some. Of approximately 97,000 clones listed, approximately 96% are singletons. Input material: T cells isolated from PBMCs. Every receptor here comes from a human donor in good health.

The gene calls are TRBV7-3 and TRBJ2-3, with 10 bases matching TRBD2. CDR3 length: 15 amino acids. J was trimmed by 3 bases and V by 5 bases; bases with no gene match: 5. The V gene's germline CDR1 is SGHTA and CDR2 FQGTGA. The CDR3 sequence is CASSLAGVETDTQYF. CDR3 in DNA: TGTGCCAGCAGCCTAGCGGGAGTAGAAACAGATACGCAGTATTTT.

Details on this clone: A read error may account for a junction end that differs from germline. As DNA, the CDR3 is TGTGCCAGCAGTGAAAGAGCGGGAGGTTATACGCGGTATTTT. Encoded protein: CASSERAGGYTRYF. V is TRBV25-1 and J is TRBJ2-3, with 9 positions matching TRBD2. This CDR3 is 14 amino acids long. The V gene's germline CDR1 is MGHDK and CDR2 SYGVNS.

The chain uses TRBV4-3 and TRBJ2-1, with D tentatively TRBD1 (7 bases). The germline V gene encodes CDR1 LGHNA and CDR2 YSLEER. Trimming left V 10 bases short and J 5 bases short, with 15 bases between. The CDR3 contains 13 residues. In DNA form, the CDR3 reads TGCGCCACCCAGGGGGACTTAAACAATGAGCAGTTCTTC. Its protein product is CATQGDLNNEQFF.

This chain connects TRBV18 to TRBJ1-2; possible D gene TRBD1, 5 bases. This CDR3 is built from 15 residues. V was trimmed by 0 bases and J by 3 bases, leaving 11 bases between them. Germline V gives CDR1 KGHSH, CDR2 LQKENI. This CDR3 reads CASSPPGRAYYGYTF. CDR3 nucleotides: TGTGCCAGCTCACCACCGGGCAGGGCCTACTATGGCTACACCTTC.

The chain joins TRBV27 to TRBJ1-1; possible D gene TRBD1, 5 bases. CDR1 MNHEY and CDR2 SMNVEV come from the germline V gene (reference sequence). Trimming removed 0 bases at V and 0 bases at J, with 14 bases between. The CDR3 spans 17 residues. CDR3 DNA sequence: TGTGCCAGCAGTTTATCGACCTACAGGACGATGAACACTGAAGCTTTCTTT. The encoded protein is CASSLSTYRTMNTEAFF.

In this sample, this clone turned up once. The V and J genes are TRBV2 and TRBJ2-5, with 7 bases lining up with TRBD1. CDR1 and CDR2 from the germline V gene are SNHLY and FYNNEI. This CDR3 is built from 13 residues. With 4 bases clipped from V and 5 bases from J, the junction kept 4 bases outside the gene matches. The CDR3 sequence is CASSGGGAETQYF. DNA for the CDR3: TGTGCCAGCAGTGGAGGGGGCGCGGAGACCCAGTACTTC.

The V and J genes are TRBV6-4 and TRBJ1-1; TRBD1 matches at 10 bases. Trimming at V came to 6 bases and at J to 7 bases, leaving 8 bases not matched to a gene. Germline CDR1 reads MRHNA; CDR2 reads SNTAGT. The CDR3 sequence is 14 residues long. CDR3 loop: CASRADRGQIEAFF. The CDR3 DNA is TGTGCCAGCAGGGCAGACAGGGGGCAGATTGAAGCTTTCTTT.

The chain couples TRBV30 to TRBJ2-7; D might be TRBD1 (5 bases). Trimming took off 0 bases at V and 0 bases at J, with 12 bases between the two ends. Germline lookup yields CDR1 GTSNPN and CDR2 SVGIG (reference sequence). The CDR3 length is 15 residues. In DNA form, the CDR3 reads TGTGCCTGGAGTGTAATGGGGCGCACCTCCTACGAGCAGTACTTC. Its protein product is CAWSVMGRTSYEQYF.

The chain is built from TRBV11-3 and TRBJ1-1; D remains unclear. The CDR3 length is 13 residues. Germline lookup yields CDR1 SGHNT and CDR2 YENEEA. Between the trimmed V and J ends, which lost 1 base and 9 bases, there was a span of 12 bases. As DNA, the CDR3 is TGTGCCAGCAGCTTAGTACCCGGGTCTCAAGCTTTCTTT. Its translation is CASSLVPGSQAFF.

The chain carries TRBV6-5 and TRBJ2-7; 10 nucleotides align to TRBD2. Trimming removed 7 bases from V and 7 bases from J; junction bases left unmatched: 10. This CDR3 has 14 residues. The germline V gene has CDR1 MNHEY and CDR2 SVGAGI. CDR3 loop: CASNPPSGSGEQYF. Written as DNA, the CDR3 is TGTGCCAGCAATCCTCCTAGCGGGAGCGGGGAGCAGTACTTC.

The rearrangement uses TRBV9 and TRBJ1-4, with no clear D. The CDR3 contains 13 residues. Trimming took off 1 base at V and 6 bases at J, with 7 bases between the two ends. Looked up from germline, CDR1 is SGDLS and CDR2 is YYNGEE. This CDR3 is CASSVPLDEKLFF. CDR3 bases: TGTGCCAGCAGCGTACCCCTAGATGAAAAACTGTTTTTT. Based on the CDR3 plus reference TRBV9 and TRBJ1-4, the full variable domain is DSGVTQTPKHLITATGQRVTLRCSPRSGDLSVYWYQQSLDQGLQFLIQYYNGEERAKGNILERFSAQQFPDLHSELNLSSLELGDSALYFCASSVPLDEKLFFGSGTQLSVL.

The chain uses TRBV7-9 and TRBJ2-1, with 8 nucleotides matching TRBD2. This CDR3 region has 16 residues. Trimming cost V 1 base and J 2 bases; bases outside gene matches: 4. Germline CDR1 SEHNR, CDR2 FQNEAQ (reference sequence). As DNA, the CDR3 is TGTGCCAGCAGCTTAGACCACGGGAGGGCCTACAATGAGCAGTTCTTC. It is translated as CASSLDHGRAYNEQFF.

This clone was counted once. V is TRBV5-7 and J is TRBJ1-5; TRBD1 might be the D (6 bases). TRBV5-7 belongs to the ORF category, with a function that is uncertain. V was shortened by 0 bases and J by 0 bases, with 13 bases between the two germline ends. The CDR3 extends over 17 amino acids. The DNA for the CDR3 is TGTGCCAGCAGCTTGGTAAGGACAGACTATAGCAATCAGCCCCAGCATTTT. Translated: CASSLVRTDYSNQPQHF.

V usage is TRBV28 and J usage is TRBJ2-7; tentative D call: TRBD2 (6 bases). Germline lookup yields CDR1 MDHEN and CDR2 SYDVKM. The CDR3 runs to 14 residues. Trimming shortened V by 4 bases and J by 3 bases, and 13 bases separated the two germline ends. The CDR3 region has the DNA TGTGCCAGCAGTTCGCCGGGAGAGGGCTACGAGCAGTACTTC. Protein product: CASSSPGEGYEQYF.

This chain links TRBV7-8 with TRBJ1-1; tentatively, D is TRBD1 (5 bases). V lost 4 bases and J 1 base, leaving 10 bases between the germline ends. Looked up from germline, CDR1 is SGHVS and CDR2 is FQNEAQ. The CDR3 length is 14 residues. As DNA, the CDR3 is TGTGCCAGCAGCTACGACAGCCCGAACACTGAAGCTTTCTTT. Protein sequence: CASSYDSPNTEAFF.

V usage is TRBV30 and J usage is TRBJ1-3; D is unclear. This CDR3 region has 16 residues. Germline assignment: CDR1 GTSNPN and CDR2 SVGIG (reference sequence). V shed 0 bases and J shed 0 bases, with 12 bases lying between them. For the CDR3, the DNA is TGTGCCTGGAGTGTACCTAGGCAGAGCTCTGGAAACACCATATATTTT. Amino acids: CAWSVPRQSSGNTIYF.

This rearrangement joins TRBV14 to TRBJ2-2; 7 bases are a match to TRBD1. V lost 3 bases to trimming and J lost 0 bases; unmatched junction nucleotides: 4. The CDR3 totals 16 residues. The V gene's germline CDR1 is SGHDN and CDR2 FVKESK. The CDR3, as DNA: TGTGCCAGCAGCCAGTGGACAGGCTCGAACACCGGGGAGCTGTTTTTT. It encodes CASSQWTGSNTGELFF.

The chain recombines TRBV6-1 with TRBJ2-7; maybe TRBD1 (6 bases). Trimming stripped 6 bases from V and 0 bases from J, with 12 bases between. This CDR3 spans 14 amino acids. The V gene's germline CDR1 is MNHNS and CDR2 SASEGT. CDR3 nucleotide sequence: TGTGCCAGCAGAGACAGGATGATCTCCTACGAGCAGTACTTC. Translating it yields CASRDRMISYEQYF.

The V and J genes are TRBV4-2 and TRBJ2-2; 9 bases align to TRBD1. Germline assignment: CDR1 LGHNA and CDR2 YNFKEQ. The V and J ends lost 3 bases and 5 bases, in that order; junction bases with no gene match: 4. The CDR3 consists of 15 residues. DNA for the CDR3: TGTGCCAGCAGCCACTCCGGGACAGGGACCGGGGAGCTGTTTTTT. Encoded protein: CASSHSGTGTGELFF.